A single sample gave rise to the 23 T cell receptor beta chains below, sequenced in a study of PD-1 blockade in classical Hodgkin lymphoma. The protocol was immunoSEQ multiplex PCR, while the TCRdb copy is restricted to in-frame clones and leaves out a portion. The sample records 6,500 to 7,500 clones, about 77% being singletons. Each patient's relapse followed autologous stem cell transplantation, and brentuximab vedotin exposure varied. The sequencing here drew on peripheral blood mononuclear cells (PBMCs), taken before the second cycle of nivolumab. The source is a human donor with classical Hodgkin lymphoma.

In its sample, this clone was seen a few times. The chain employs TRBV28 and TRBJ2-7; 9 bases align to TRBD2. V lost 5 bases, J lost 4 bases, and 9 bases stayed unmatched. CDR3 length equals 15 residues. CDR1 is MDHEN, CDR2 SYDVKM, per germline. DNA of the CDR3: TGTGCCAGCAGTCCGTTAGCGGGAGCATGGTACGAGCAGTACTTC. Its protein is CASSPLAGAWYEQYF. The variable domain in full, completed from reference TRBV28 and TRBJ2-7, reads DVKVTQSSRYLVKRTGEKVFLECVQDMDHENMFWYRQDPGLGLRLIYFSYDVKMKEKGDIPEGYSVSREKKERFSLILESASTNQTSMYLCASSPLAGAWYEQYFGPGTRLTVT.

This clone showed up just a few times. The chain recombines TRBV6-1 with TRBJ1-5, with 8 positions matching TRBD1. The CDR3 consists of 15 residues. The V and J ends lost 2 bases and 6 bases, in that order; junction bases with no gene match: 6. In germline, CDR1 is MNHNS, CDR2 SASEGT. The CDR3 DNA follows: TGTGCCAGCAGTGAAATCCCAGGGGGCCGTCAGCCCCAGCATTTT. Amino acids: CASSEIPGGRQPQHF.

V gene TRBV30 combines with J gene TRBJ1-5; D unclear. The CDR3 consists of 13 residues. V was cut by 4 bases and J by 0 bases, with 7 bases left in between. From germline, CDR1 is GTSNPN and CDR2 SVGIG (reference sequence). This CDR3 reads CAWKGNSNQPQHF. The CDR3 bases are TGTGCCTGGAAGGGTAATAGCAATCAGCCCCAGCATTTT.

This rearrangement joins TRBV5-1 to TRBJ1-5; D uncertain. Germline V gene data show CDR1 as SGHRS and CDR2 as YFSETQ. The CDR3 sequence is 15 residues long. With 0 bases removed from V and 0 bases from J, the gap between germline ends came to 7 bases. CDR3 sequence reads: CASSLEGSSNQPQHF. CDR3 DNA sequence: TGCGCCAGCAGCTTGGAAGGGTCTAGCAATCAGCCCCAGCATTTT. The full variable domain, completed using reference TRBV5-1 and TRBJ1-5, is KAGVTQTPRYLIKTRGQQVTLSCSPISGHRSVSWYQQTPGQGLQFLFEYFSETQRNKGNFPGRFSGRQFSNSRSEMNVSTLELGDSALYLCASSLEGSSNQPQHFGDGTRLSIL.

The chain joins TRBV6-6 to TRBJ2-1, with no clear D. The length of the CDR3 is 12 residues. The V gene lost 0 bases and the J gene lost 6 bases, with 3 bases spanning the gap. CDR1 and CDR2 from the germline V gene are MNHNY and SVGAGI (reference sequence). The DNA for the CDR3 is TGTGCCAGCAGTTACTCGGGCAATGAGCAGTTCTTC. It translates to CASSYSGNEQFF.

This clone was counted only a few times. This chain's CDR3 is CASSSGQGAGSPLHF. The CDR3 nucleotides are TGTGCCAGCAGCTCGGGACAGGGGGCAGGTTCACCCCTCCACTTT. This chain joins TRBV7-2 and TRBJ1-6, with 12 bases aligning to TRBD1. The CDR3 spans 15 residues. The junction had 4 bases not matched to a gene; V was cut back by 4 bases and J by 9 bases. Per germline, CDR1 SGHTA and CDR2 FQGNSA. Looking up the rest from reference TRBV7-2 and TRBJ1-6 gives the full variable domain: GAGVSQSPSNKVTEKGKDVELRCDPISGHTALYWYRQSLGQGLEFLIYFQGNSAPDKSGLPSDRFSAERTGGSVSTLTIQRTQQEDSAVYLCASSSGQGAGSPLHFGNGTRLTVT.

V is TRBV21-1 and J is TRBJ2-5; the listed D gene, TRBD1, was not tested against the DNA. TRBV21-1 is shown as a pseudogene. CDR3 length equals 18 residues. The CDR3 DNA is TGTGCCAGCAGCAAAAAGAGCGGGACAGGGGGTTGGGAAGAGACCCAGTACTTC. It specifies CASSKKSGTGGWEETQYF.

The gene calls are TRBV29-1 and TRBJ2-4; D tentatively fits TRBD1 or TRBD2 (6 bases each). The V gene's germline CDR1 is SQVTM and CDR2 ANQGSEA. V dropped 1 base and J dropped 8 bases, with 15 bases sitting between them. This CDR3 is built from 14 residues. DNA of the CDR3: TGCAGCGTTGAAGTTTTGGCAGGGGAGGACATTCAGTACTTC. Protein: CSVEVLAGEDIQYF.

The chain has TRBV15 and TRBJ2-3, with D possibly matching TRBD1 (5 bases). Germline-derived CDR1 and CDR2 are LNHNV and YYDKDF (reference sequence). Trimming stripped 1 base from V and 1 base from J, with 12 bases between. This CDR3 comprises 16 residues. The CDR3, as DNA: TGTGCCACCAGCAGAGGCCAGGGTTCTGGCACAGATACGCAGTATTTT. This translates into CATSRGQGSGTDTQYF.

The V call is TRBV29-1, the J call TRBJ2-4, with 11 bases matching TRBD1. There are 13 residues in the CDR3. Germline CDR1 and CDR2: SQVTM and ANQGSEA. Trimming at V came to 6 bases and at J to 7 bases, leaving 5 bases not matched to a gene. The chain's CDR3 is CSVTGTGGNIQYF. The CDR3 DNA is TGCAGCGTGACCGGGACAGGGGGGAACATTCAGTACTTC.

The chain joins TRBV30 to TRBJ2-7; D is unclear. Deletions cut 2 bases from V and 9 bases from J, with 17 bases between. Germline V CDR1 and CDR2: GTSNPN, SVGIG (reference sequence). This CDR3 has 13 amino acids. The CDR3 region has the DNA TGTGCCTGGAGTTATGGACCCCCCTATTTGCAGTACTTC. Translation: CAWSYGPPYLQYF.

V usage is TRBV5-1 and J usage is TRBJ1-1; D ambiguous. There are 14 residues in the CDR3. V dropped 2 bases and J dropped 7 bases, with 15 bases sitting between them. Germline V gene sequence: CDR1 SGHRS, CDR2 YFSETQ. CDR3 protein: CASSFNQNPLEAFF. For the CDR3, the DNA is TGCGCCAGCAGCTTTAATCAGAACCCGCTTGAAGCTTTCTTT.

The chain recombines TRBV13 with TRBJ2-3; 15 bases map to TRBD2. This CDR3 contains 19 residues. V lost 5 bases to trimming and J lost 3 bases; unmatched junction nucleotides: 12. Germline CDR1 PRHDT, CDR2 FYEKMQ (reference sequence). CDR3 in DNA: TGTGCCAGCAGCCCCACCGGACTAGCGGGAGGGCCTGGTACAGATACGCAGTATTTT. Amino acid sequence: CASSPTGLAGGPGTDTQYF.

V gene TRBV14 combines with J gene TRBJ2-1; a weak D match, TRBD1 (6 bases). Germline-derived CDR1 and CDR2 are SGHDN and FVKESK. The CDR3 extends over 14 amino acids. The germline V and J ends were trimmed by 4 bases and 6 bases, with 13 bases remaining between them. The CDR3 loop is CASSPRTVPNEQFF. The DNA for the CDR3 is TGTGCCAGCAGCCCACGGACAGTCCCCAATGAGCAGTTCTTC.

Of note for this clone: At one end, the junction sequence differs from germline, possibly due to a read error. This sequence joins TRBV5-4 and TRBJ2-5; 10 bases line up with TRBD2. The CDR3 is 15 amino acids. Germline V gene sequence: CDR1 SGHNT, CDR2 YYREEE (reference sequence). The CDR3 DNA sequence: TGTACCAGCAGCCCAGCGGGAGGGGTGGTGGAGACCCAGTACTTC. Protein sequence: CTSSPAGGVVETQYF.

This chain connects TRBV7-8 to TRBJ1-6; D is ambiguous. The CDR3 consists of 14 residues. Per germline, CDR1 SGHVS and CDR2 FQNEAQ. V dropped 5 bases and J dropped 9 bases, with 14 bases sitting between them. Here the CDR3 DNA reads TGTGCCAGCAGCCCCGCGGCGCTTGGTTCACCCCTCCACTTT. It is translated as CASSPAALGSPLHF.

The chain employs TRBV7-2 and TRBJ2-1; the D is unclear. The ends were cut back, 5 bases at V and 10 bases at J, with 15 bases in the middle. CDR1 SGHTA and CDR2 FQGNSA come from the germline V gene. The CDR3 covers 13 residues. The CDR3 DNA follows: TGTGCCAGCAGCCAACCCGTCCTACGGGAGCAGTTCTTC. Amino acid sequence: CASSQPVLREQFF.

This rearrangement joins TRBV18 to TRBJ1-3, with a tentative D call TRBD1 (5 bases). The CDR3 is 15 amino acids. The germline V gene has CDR1 KGHSH and CDR2 LQKENI. The V end was cut by 3 bases, the J end by 3 bases, with 12 bases between. In nucleotides, the CDR3 is TGTGCCAGCTCACCCGAGGGGATCGGTGGAAACACCATATATTTT. Amino acids: CASSPEGIGGNTIYF. Variable domain in full (rest from reference TRBV18 and TRBJ1-3): NAGVMQNPRHLVRRRGQEARLRCSPMKGHSHVYWYRQLPEEGLKFMVYLQKENIIDESGMPKERFSAEFPKEGPSILRIQQVVRGDSAAYFCASSPEGIGGNTIYFGEGSWLTVV.

The chain uses TRBV5-6 and TRBJ2-1; 7 nucleotides agree with TRBD2. The CDR3 is made up of 16 amino acids. Germline values: CDR1 SGHDT, CDR2 YYEEEE. After removal of 7 bases from V and 10 bases from J, the junction contained 20 bases not matched to a gene. DNA of the CDR3: TGTGCCAGCGGACAAAGGCCGGCGGGAGCCTGGGTGGAGCAGTTCTTC. It yields the protein CASGQRPAGAWVEQFF.

This clone showed up just a few times. The chain has TRBV10-1 and TRBJ1-6, with D possibly TRBD1 on 5 matching bases. Germline V gene data show CDR1 as WNHNN and CDR2 as SYGVQD (reference sequence). This CDR3 is 14 amino acids long. Trimming shortened V by 7 bases and J by 10 bases, and 17 bases separated the two germline ends. The CDR3 reads CASTDGGFGSPLHF. As DNA, the CDR3 is TGCGCCAGCACCGATGGGGGGTTTGGCTCACCCCTCCACTTT.

The chain uses TRBV5-1 and TRBJ2-3; D remains unclear. Germline lookup yields CDR1 SGHRS and CDR2 YFSETQ. V was pared by 4 bases and J by 0 bases, with 12 bases between. CDR3 length: 15 amino acids. CDR3 DNA sequence: TGCGCCAGCAGCCTGGCAGCTACTAGCACAGATACGCAGTATTTT. Amino acid sequence: CASSLAATSTDTQYF.

By its share, this clone is medium-sized. V usage is TRBV9 and J usage is TRBJ2-3; tentatively, D is TRBD2 (6 bases). From germline, CDR1 is SGDLS and CDR2 YYNGEE. The CDR3 is 15 amino acids. V was pared by 3 bases and J by 0 bases, with 11 bases between. The CDR3 coding sequence is TGTGCCAGCAGCGCTACCGGGACTAGCACAGATACGCAGTATTTT. Translation gives CASSATGTSTDTQYF.

The V gene is TRBV5-6, the J gene TRBJ2-1, with TRBD2 matching over 8 bases. Germline V gene lookup returns CDR1 SGHDT and CDR2 YYEEEE. V gave up 0 bases and J gave up 7 bases; unmatched junction bases: 6. CDR3 length: 15 residues. The CDR3 is CASSLVPAGENEQFF. CDR3 DNA sequence: TGTGCCAGCAGCTTGGTTCCAGCGGGAGAGAATGAGCAGTTCTTC. Using reference TRBV5-6 and TRBJ2-1 for the parts outside the CDR3, the full variable domain is DAGVTQSPTHLIKTRGQQVTLRCSPKSGHDTVSWYQQALGQGPQFIFQYYEEEERQRGNFPDRFSGHQFPNYSSELNVNALLLGDSALYLCASSLVPAGENEQFFGPGTRLTVL.